One T cell receptor beta chain is described in this entry. This entry is derived from a study of blood T cells in healthy people across ages. Combining a sample-barcoded 5' primer with a J-beta primer mix, a second PCR ran for about 7 to 12 cycles. TCRdb analysed the 5' RACE reads with MiXCR anew, one entry per CDR3 protein. This sample has 550,000 to 600,000 distinct CDR3 sequences; approximately 30% occur once, and the top ten carry under 20%. The sequencing sample was made of blood. This sequence originates from a woman aged 65 to 85 in good health.

CDR3 protein: CASSLLTFSYEQYF. As DNA, the CDR3 is TGTGCCAGCAGCTTACTGACCTTCTCCTACGAGCAGTACTTC. This chain joins TRBV7-2 and TRBJ2-5; no firm D call. Near its end, the DNA agrees better with TRBJ2-7, so the J call may be wrong. The CDR3 is 14 residues long. In germline, CDR1 is SGHTA, CDR2 FQGNSA.